This TCR beta chain emerged from a study of T-cell memory formation after mild COVID-19. Turning to the study itself: The two donors had largely donor-specific TCR clusters. The study's findings and limits: CD4+ bias marked clones expanding day 15 to 37, unlike balanced contracting clones.

This clonotype came up a few times. Its cognate antigen is unknown. MiXCR was run by TCRdb on the 5' RACE reads, yielding one entry per CDR3 protein. Seen here are 250,000 to 300,000 distinct CDR3 sequences, under 8.5% observed once, and the top ten hold 22%. Material for sequencing was PBMCs or a T cell subset sorted from them (not recorded which). This TCR came from a man aged 18-30 years who had mild COVID-19 (a few samples of this study predate the infection). Cell type and time point are not known.

CDR3 DNA: TGTGCCAGCAGCGGAACAGGGGGCATCGGTCAGCCCCAGCATTTT. This encodes CASSGTGGIGQPQHF. The V and J genes are TRBV7-9 and TRBJ1-5, with TRBD1 matching over 9 bases. V lost 5 bases and J lost 6; bases outside the gene matches: 8. Per the germline V gene, CDR1 is SEHNR and CDR2 is FQNEAQ (reference sequence). The CDR3 totals 15 residues.